What follows is one T cell receptor (beta chain) and its context. This clone has only a few counts. No cognate antigen has been identified for it. No clone much larger than this one lies a single base away; base qualities are absent. These data belong to a study of OX40 agonist ivuxolimab in advanced cancers. Describing the broader study: The costimulatory receptor OX40 (CD134) was targeted by ivuxolimab, a fully human IgG2 agonistic monoclonal antibody. The paper describes the monotherapy dose-escalation part (N of about 47 patients) of the phase I trial of ivuxolimab. Peripheral TCRbeta sequencing was intended to test whether TCR sequence diversity was altered and clonal T-cell expansion was caused by ivuxolimab. Partial responses occurred in three dose-escalation patients: two with cutaneous melanoma and one with hepatocellular carcinoma. In the dose-escalation cohort, 75% to 85% of patients were male, and the mean age was 60 years with a range of roughly 20 to 85. Intravenous ivuxolimab was administered to patients every 2 weeks at six dose levels: 0.01, 0.1, 0.3, 1.5, 3 and 10 mg/kg. Of the approximately 54 patients in dose escalation, about 20 had hepatocellular carcinoma, some 15 had melanoma, 9 had renal cell carcinoma and 9 had head and neck cancer. Prior anti-PD-1, anti-PD-L1 or anti-CTLA-4 therapy was permitted, and 40% to 50% of dose-escalation patients had received checkpoint inhibitors.

Patients with autoimmune disease history or receiving systemic immunosuppression were excluded from the trial. Peripheral blood for TCR sequencing was drawn from every dose cohort at baseline, at cycle 4 day 1 and at cycle 7 day 1. The samples were taken from a phase I, first-in-human, multicenter, open-label dose-escalation trial of ivuxolimab. The trial enrolled adults with locally advanced or metastatic head and neck squamous cell, hepatocellular, melanoma or renal cell carcinoma. CD4+ and CD8+ T cells were sorted separately from peripheral blood before TCR sequencing. Genomic DNA was extracted from sorted cells for sequencing of the TCRbeta CDR3 region. The immunoSEQ Assay was used to sequence the TCRbeta CDR3 regions. The source is immuneACCESS, and TCRdb retained only in-frame sequences with V and J called. Part of the clones is not carried over; for the studies checked, unresolved V genes explain less than half of this, and the remainder is unexplained. This sample holds around 65,000 clones; 91% were observed only once. 18% of the sample is in the top ten clones.

Overall results and qualifications from the work: At doses from 0.1 to 3.0 mg/kg, clonal expansion was seen in both CD4+ and CD8+ blood T cells between baseline and week 6. After ivuxolimab, CD8+ T cells had more expanded clones than CD4+ T cells on average. The antigen specificity of the peripheral T cells that underwent clonal expansion was not determined. Low levels of normalized T-cell clonal expansion were also seen in some patients who did not respond. Partial responders in the 0.1-3.0 mg/kg groups had among the lowest normalized peripheral clonal expansion, especially among CD8+ T cells.

Its CDR3 holds 15 amino acids, cysteine through phenylalanine. Kept here is only the CDR3 DNA, which spans 45 bases and is read in frame from base 1. V and J are trimmed by 2 bases and 3 bases, and the gene matches miss 7 bases of the junction. CDR1 and CDR2 are read off the germline V gene (reference sequence) as MNHEY and SMNVEV. The chain is encoded by TRBV27 joined to TRBJ2-7; 7 junctional bases match TRBD1. The TCR was taken from an adult with an advanced solid tumor such as melanoma, head and neck, liver or kidney cancer. The source material was CD4+ or CD8+ T cells sorted from blood, sampled in a trial of the OX40 agonist ivuxolimab. This receptor carries the CDR3 CASSLDRDVSYEQYF. The DNA sequence reads TGTGCCAGCAGTTTAGACAGGGACGTGAGCTACGAGCAGTACTTC.